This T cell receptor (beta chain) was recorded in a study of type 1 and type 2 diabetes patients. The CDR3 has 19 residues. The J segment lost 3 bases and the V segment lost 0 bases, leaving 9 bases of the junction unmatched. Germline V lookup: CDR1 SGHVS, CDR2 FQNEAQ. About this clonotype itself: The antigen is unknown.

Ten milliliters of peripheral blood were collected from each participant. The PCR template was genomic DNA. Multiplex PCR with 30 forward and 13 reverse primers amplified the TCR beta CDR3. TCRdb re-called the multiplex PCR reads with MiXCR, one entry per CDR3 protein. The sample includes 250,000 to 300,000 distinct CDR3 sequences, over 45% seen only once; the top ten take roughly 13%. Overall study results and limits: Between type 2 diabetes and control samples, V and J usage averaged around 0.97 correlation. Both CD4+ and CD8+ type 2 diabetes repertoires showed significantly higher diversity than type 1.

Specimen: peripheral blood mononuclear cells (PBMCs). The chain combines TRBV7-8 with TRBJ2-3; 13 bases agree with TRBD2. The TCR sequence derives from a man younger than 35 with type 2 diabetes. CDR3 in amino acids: CASSLALAGGNILTDTQYF. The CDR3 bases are TGTGCCAGCAGCTTAGCACTAGCGGGAGGGAACATTTTGACAGATACGCAGTATTTT.